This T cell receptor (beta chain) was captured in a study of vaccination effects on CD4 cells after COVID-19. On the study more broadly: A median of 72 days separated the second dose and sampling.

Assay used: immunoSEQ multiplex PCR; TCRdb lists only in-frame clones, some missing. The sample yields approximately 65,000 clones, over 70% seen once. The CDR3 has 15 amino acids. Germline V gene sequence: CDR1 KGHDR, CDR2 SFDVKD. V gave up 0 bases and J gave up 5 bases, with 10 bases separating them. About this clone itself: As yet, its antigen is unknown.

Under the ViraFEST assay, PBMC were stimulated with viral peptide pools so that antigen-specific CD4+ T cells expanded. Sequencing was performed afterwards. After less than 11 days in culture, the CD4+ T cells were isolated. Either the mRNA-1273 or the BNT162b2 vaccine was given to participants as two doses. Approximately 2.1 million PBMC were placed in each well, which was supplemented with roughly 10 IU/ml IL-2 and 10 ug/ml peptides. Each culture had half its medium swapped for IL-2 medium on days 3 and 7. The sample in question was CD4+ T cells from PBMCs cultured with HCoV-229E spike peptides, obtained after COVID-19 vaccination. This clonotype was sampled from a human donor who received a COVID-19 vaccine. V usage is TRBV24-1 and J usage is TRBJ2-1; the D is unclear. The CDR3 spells CATSDLQLGNNEQFF. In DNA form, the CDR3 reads TGTGCCACCAGTGATTTGCAACTGGGGAACAATGAGCAGTTCTTC.